This record looks at one T cell receptor (beta chain) sequence and its context. Profiled with immunoSEQ multiplex PCR; TCRdb holds only in-frame clones, not every one. The sample shows just over 350,000 clones, more than 85% of them seen only once. This sample is part of a study of blood T cell repertoires in COVID-19. Germline CDR1 is LNHDA and CDR2 is SQIVND (reference sequence). This CDR3 contains 14 residues. V lost 10 bases to trimming and J lost 0 bases, with 14 bases between them. Ages ranged from about 18 to 89 years, with residence in 24 US areas. Recovered Cohort 3 donors showed two negative PCRs, clearance, or symptom resolution.

The sequencing input was PBMCs or T cells enriched from blood (not recorded which). The sequence came from a woman in her thirties who had recovered from COVID-19. The chain recombines TRBV19 with TRBJ2-3; tentatively, D is TRBD1 (6 bases). The CDR3 DNA reads as TGTGCCACCCAACCGGGACATAGCACAGATACGCAGTATTTT. Translation gives CATQPGHSTDTQYF.